This is a list of T cell receptor beta chains from one sample in a study of brain T cells in children with intractable seizures. Sequencing was performed with immunoSEQ multiplex PCR; in TCRdb, only in-frame clones are kept and a portion is missing. The sample contains about 340,000 clones, 93% of which appear only once. This specimen consisted of peripheral blood, obtained less than 6 months after surgery. Receptors were obtained from a boy younger than two with tuberous sclerosis and intractable seizures. The CDR3 runs from the conserved cysteine through the conserved F or W. D genes are given only for firm matches. Clone sizes are given selectively: once, few, many, or a class where the clone is expanded.

-,-,TRBJ2-1,TRBV9,CASSVEWGIGSYNEQFF,TGTGCCAGCAGCGTAGAATGGGGGATAGGGTCCTACAATGAGCAGTTCTTC
few,-,TRBJ2-5,TRBV5-1,CASSLGRETQYF,TGCGCCAGCAGCTTGGGCAGAGAGACCCAGTACTTC
-,-,TRBJ2-3,TRBV5-4,CASSLTSLADTQYF,TGTGCCAGCAGCTTGACCTCATTGGCAGATACGCAGTATTTT
-,TRBD2,TRBJ2-3,TRBV24-1,CATSDFSTSESTDTQYF,TGTGCCACCAGTGATTTTTCGACTAGCGAAAGCACAGATACGCAGTATTTT
-,-,TRBJ1-2,TRBV6-2/TRBV6-3,CASSYSATAGAWSRGYTF,TGTGCCAGCAGTTACTCGGCGACCGCGGGGGCCTGGTCTCGTGGCTACACCTTC
-,TRBD1,TRBJ2-1,TRBV3-1/TRBV3-2,CASSRSTGSGNEQFF,TGTGCCAGCAGCCGCTCGACAGGGTCAGGCAATGAGCAGTTCTTC
-,-,TRBJ1-1,TRBV7-6,CASLGDTEAFF,TGTGCCAGCCTGGGTGACACTGAAGCTTTCTTT
-,-,TRBJ2-1,TRBV28,CASSFQRRGYNEQFF,TGTGCCAGCAGTTTTCAGAGGAGGGGATACAATGAGCAGTTCTTC
-,TRBD1,TRBJ1-4,TRBV4-1,CASSQAGQGTTTNEKLFF,TGCGCCAGCAGCCAAGCTGGACAGGGGACCACAACTAATGAAAAACTGTTTTTT
-,-,TRBJ2-7,TRBV11-2,CASSLDSWTYEQYF,TGTGCCAGCAGCTTAGATTCTTGGACCTACGAGCAGTACTTC